Each of the 20 T cell receptor beta chains below was sequenced from the same sample in a study of cytomegalovirus exposure and HLA in healthy donors. In the PCR, 60 Vbeta and 13 Jbeta primers were used. TCRdb's table, derived via immunoSEQ multiplex PCR, lists solely in-frame clones and lacks some. The table lists about 180,000 clones, roughly 80% of them singletons, with 2.4% in the top ten. The sample comprised PBMCs. The receptors derive from a male donor in good health and CMV-seronegative.

The V call is TRBV19, the J call TRBJ1-1; 7 bases match TRBD1. V trimming: 4 bases; J trimming: 3 bases; junction bases outside the gene matches: 2. Germline V gene sequence: CDR1 LNHDA, CDR2 SQIVND (reference sequence). This CDR3 has 13 amino acids. The DNA for the CDR3 is TGTGCCAGTAGTAGCACAGGGGACACTGAAGCTTTCTTT. Translating it yields CASSSTGDTEAFF.

This rearrangement joins TRBV5-1 to TRBJ1-3, with D unclear. Per the germline V gene, CDR1 is SGHRS and CDR2 is YFSETQ. The CDR3 runs 16 residues. V was clipped by 1 base and J by 0 bases, with 11 bases between them. CDR3 loop: CASSLWRVDSGNTIYF. Written as DNA, the CDR3 is TGCGCCAGCAGCTTGTGGAGGGTGGACTCTGGAAACACCATATATTTT. The whole variable domain, remainder taken from reference TRBV5-1 and TRBJ1-3, is KAGVTQTPRYLIKTRGQQVTLSCSPISGHRSVSWYQQTPGQGLQFLFEYFSETQRNKGNFPGRFSGRQFSNSRSEMNVSTLELGDSALYLCASSLWRVDSGNTIYFGEGSWLTVV.

The chain uses TRBV30 and TRBJ2-1; the D gene is possibly TRBD1 (6 bases). Germline CDR1 is GTSNPN and CDR2 is SVGIG (reference sequence). The CDR3 totals 14 residues. V was clipped by 1 base and J by 5 bases, with 12 bases between them. CDR3 protein: CAWSDSDRNNEQFF. Written as DNA, the CDR3 is TGTGCCTGGAGTGATTCCGACAGGAACAATGAGCAGTTCTTC.

V usage is TRBV29-1 and J usage is TRBJ2-5; TRBD1 is a possible D gene (6 bases). Trimming removed 4 bases at V and 13 bases at J, with 13 bases between. The CDR3 is 10 residues long. Germline CDR1 and CDR2: SQVTM and ANQGSEA. The CDR3 region has the DNA TGCAGCGTTGTGGACAGCACCGGGTACTTC. Translation gives CSVVDSTGYF.

V and J are TRBV7-9 and TRBJ2-2; D uncertain. V was shortened by 5 bases and J by 1 base, with 14 bases between the two germline ends. Germline assignment: CDR1 SEHNR and CDR2 FQNEAQ (reference sequence). The CDR3 is made up of 16 amino acids. Here the CDR3 DNA reads TGTGCCAGCAGCCCCGTCGCAGGCCTGAACACCGGGGAGCTGTTTTTT. Protein product: CASSPVAGLNTGELFF.

The chain carries TRBV28 and TRBJ2-7, with 7 bases aligning to TRBD1. The CDR3 covers 13 residues. Germline lookup yields CDR1 MDHEN and CDR2 SYDVKM. V dropped 8 bases and J dropped 1; count of bases not matched to a gene: 5. CDR3 in DNA: TGTGCCAGCCGAGGGACAGATTCCTACGAGCAGTACTTC. Its translation is CASRGTDSYEQYF.

DNA for the CDR3: TGTGCCAGCAGCGGTTCTAGCGGGCCCCTCTTCTTC. It codes for CASSGSSGPLFF. The chain couples TRBV11-3 to TRBJ2-1, with 8 bases fitting TRBD2. CDR1 and CDR2 from the germline V gene are SGHNT and YENEEA. CDR3 length equals 12 residues. J lost 16 bases, V lost 5 bases, and 10 bases had no gene match.

The CDR3 DNA is TGCGCCAGCAGCTTGGCAGGACGACAGTTCTTCTCTGGAAACACCATATATTTT. Amino acids: CASSLAGRQFFSGNTIYF. The chain has TRBV5-1 and TRBJ1-3, with D possibly being TRBD1 (5 bases). Trimming removed 0 bases at V and 0 bases at J, with 16 bases between. Germline V gene data show CDR1 as SGHRS and CDR2 as YFSETQ. This CDR3 comprises 18 residues.

This clone was detected a few times. The rearrangement joins TRBV7-7 to TRBJ2-3, with TRBD1 matching over 9 bases. This CDR3 is built from 15 residues. CDR1 SSHAT and CDR2 FNYEAQ come from the germline V gene (reference sequence). The junction had 3 bases not matched to a gene; V was cut back by 1 base and J by 4 bases. CDR3 residues: CASSLDRGRSDTQYF. As DNA, the CDR3 is TGTGCCAGCAGCTTAGACAGGGGGCGCTCAGATACGCAGTATTTT.

Concerning this clone: A read error may account for a junction end that differs from germline. The chain links TRBV7-7 to TRBJ2-3, with TRBD1 matching over 11 bases. CDR1 and CDR2 (germline): SSHAT, FNYEAQ (reference sequence). The CDR3 is 14 residues long. The CDR3 region is CASSSDRGPDTQYF. The CDR3 coding sequence is TGTGCTAGCAGCTCGGACAGGGGGCCAGATACGCAGTATTTT.

V is TRBV28 and J is TRBJ1-5; D gene uncertain. This CDR3 spans 16 amino acids. The V gene's germline CDR1 is MDHEN and CDR2 SYDVKM. Trimming took off 3 bases at V and 5 bases at J, with 17 bases between the two ends. CDR3 sequence (DNA): TGTGCCAGCAGTTTTGATTTGATGCACCGGGATCAGCCCCAGCATTTT. It is translated as CASSFDLMHRDQPQHF.

V usage is TRBV6-1 and J usage is TRBJ1-5; 11 positions agree with TRBD1. In germline, CDR1 is MNHNS, CDR2 SASEGT. This CDR3 spans 15 amino acids. V trimming: 4 bases; J trimming: 7 bases; junction bases outside the gene matches: 6. As DNA, the CDR3 is TGTGCCAGCAGTGTGGGACAGGGGGTAGAGCAGCCCCAGCATTTT. Its translation: CASSVGQGVEQPQHF.

The chain is built from TRBV9 and TRBJ2-3; 9 positions match TRBD2. V was pared by 4 bases and J by 2 bases, with 8 bases of the junction left unmatched. Per germline, CDR1 SGDLS and CDR2 YYNGEE. This CDR3 contains 16 residues. In DNA form, the CDR3 reads TGTGCCAGCAGCCGTAGCGGGAGCTCCCACACAGATACGCAGTATTTT. As protein: CASSRSGSSHTDTQYF.

The J gene is TRBJ2-1, the V gene TRBV7-2; tentative D call: TRBD1 (6 bases). The CDR3 covers 13 residues. Trimming cost V 3 bases and J 9 bases, with 12 bases left between them. Germline-derived CDR1 and CDR2 are SGHTA and FQGNSA. CDR3 residues: CASSLNRVSEQFF. CDR3 DNA sequence: TGTGCCAGCAGCTTGAACAGGGTGAGTGAGCAGTTCTTC.

About this clone: At one of its ends the junction is not consistent with the germline gene, which may arise from a read error. This chain links TRBV9 with TRBJ2-5; TRBD2 matches 8 bases. Germline V gene lookup returns CDR1 SGDLS and CDR2 YYNGEE. The CDR3 runs to 15 residues. The CDR3 nucleotides are TGTGCCGGCAGCGTAAATAGCGGGGCTCAAGAGACCCAGTACTTC. This codes for CAGSVNSGAQETQYF. Looking up the rest from reference TRBV9 and TRBJ2-5 gives the full variable domain: DSGVTQTPKHLITATGQRVTLRCSPRSGDLSVYWYQQSLDQGLQFLIQYYNGEERAKGNILERFSAQQFPDLHSELNLSSLELGDSALYFCAGSVNSGAQETQYFGPGTRLLVL.

The chain joins TRBV5-3 to TRBJ2-7; 10 nucleotides agree with TRBD2. TRBV5-3 is an ORF; its function is uncertain. Trimming cost V 3 bases and J 1 base; bases outside gene matches: 16. This CDR3 region has 19 residues. CDR3 nucleotide sequence: TGTGCCAGAAGCTCAATGGTTCTCCAGAGCGGGGGGGATTCCTACGAGCAGTACTTC. Translating gives CARSSMVLQSGGDSYEQYF.

The rearrangement links TRBV6-1 to TRBJ1-1; a weak D match, TRBD1 (6 bases). The CDR3 runs 15 residues. Trimming left V 3 bases short and J 4 bases short, with 15 bases between. Germline V gene sequence: CDR1 MNHNS, CDR2 SASEGT. This CDR3 reads CASSDLGGVFTEAFF. CDR3 DNA sequence: TGTGCCAGCAGTGATCTTGGGGGCGTCTTCACTGAAGCTTTCTTT.

The V and J genes are TRBV19 and TRBJ1-2; 9 nucleotides align to TRBD1. The junction had 5 bases not matched to a gene; V was cut back by 3 bases and J by 6 bases. Germline-derived CDR1 and CDR2 are LNHDA and SQIVND (reference sequence). The CDR3 extends over 14 amino acids. CDR3 coding DNA: TGTGCCAGTAGTATTCCCGGGACAGGGCATGGCTACACCTTC. It encodes CASSIPGTGHGYTF.

This chain joins TRBV11-3 and TRBJ2-2; no firm D call. Germline V lookup: CDR1 SGHNT, CDR2 YENEEA. The CDR3 is 12 amino acids. Trimming took 5 bases from V and 4 from J, leaving 5 bases between them. The CDR3: CASSTSTGELFF. DNA for the CDR3: TGTGCCAGCAGCACATCCACCGGGGAGCTGTTTTTT.

V and J are TRBV6-5 and TRBJ1-1, with a tentative D call TRBD1 (5 bases). The germline CDR1 and CDR2 sequences are MNHEY and SVGAGI. The CDR3 runs 14 residues. Trimming removed 3 bases from V and 7 bases from J, with 15 bases in between. Here the CDR3 reads CASSYDPGGGEAFF. The CDR3 DNA sequence: TGTGCCAGCAGTTATGACCCCGGGGGTGGTGAAGCTTTCTTT.